The clone carrying this TCR beta chain has a handful of counts. Its matching antigen is unknown. Expressed TCRB transcripts were sequenced, since all the RNA that had been isolated was reverse transcribed. Sequencing was performed with immunoSEQ multiplex PCR; in TCRdb, only in-frame clones are kept and a portion is missing. The sample carries approximately 730,000 clones, 10% to 15% recorded once. The V and J ends lost 0 bases and 4 bases, in that order; junction bases with no gene match: 4. Germline V gene lookup returns CDR1 SGHRS and CDR2 YFSETQ. This CDR3 has 15 amino acids. The sample belongs to a study of beta chain features in type 1 diabetes. Overall study findings and caveats: Insertion counts at VDJ junctions were lower in type 1 diabetes patients, who also showed more deletions there. The study notes PCR might favor shorter templates equally in patients and controls. People with Type 1 diabetes carried modestly yet significantly shorter TCRB CDR3s in all four CD4+ subsets. Cells that show high TCR expression could be over-represented by cDNA sequencing.

The chain carries TRBV5-1 and TRBJ1-5; 7 bases fit TRBD1. The source is a man aged 18 to 29 with type 1 diabetes. Sample: naive CD4+ T cells from blood. As DNA, the CDR3 is TGCGCCAGCAGCTTGGCGGGACAGACAAATCAGCCCCAGCATTTT. It translates to CASSLAGQTNQPQHF.